Here is one T cell receptor beta chain with its context. These data originate in a study of blood T cell repertoires in COVID-19. Study-level information: The United States, Italy and Spain provided the acute and convalescent COVID-19 samples. PBMCs, B-cell-depleted T cells, or T cells were the source of the cDNA or gDNA that made up the material.

Patients at the Seattle site were enrolled during active infection and followed longitudinally. Authors' methods: Quantification of nucleated cells was approximated via reference gene primer amplification. Profiling relied on immunoSEQ multiplex PCR, and the TCRdb table lists in-frame clones only, not all of them. V, J and clone size are those of that table, while D and trimming were read from the DNA. The sample lists about 480,000 clones, roughly 89% seen once, with 0.9% in the top ten. In germline, CDR1 is SGHDN, CDR2 FVKESK. The germline V and J ends were trimmed by 4 bases and 1 base, with 9 bases remaining between them. The CDR3 has 14 amino acids.

This chain joins TRBV14 and TRBJ2-3; D gene unclear. The TCR was taken from a man younger than 35 with COVID-19, enrolled during active disease. Sample: peripheral blood. The CDR3 reads CASSRGPRTDTQYF. The CDR3 DNA is TGTGCCAGCAGCCGTGGGCCTCGCACAGATACGCAGTATTTT. Full variable domain (remainder filled in from reference TRBV14 and TRBJ2-3): EAGVTQFPSHSVIEKGQTVTLRCDPISGHDNLYWYRRVMGKEIKFLLHFVKESKQDESGMPNNRFLAERTGGTYSTLKVQPAELEDSGVYFCASSRGPRTDTQYFGPGTRLTVL.